Shown below are 27 T cell receptor beta chains from a single sample sequenced in a study of PD-1 blockade in classical Hodgkin lymphoma. All patients experienced relapse after autologous stem cell transplantation, and brentuximab vedotin exposure was variable. The table came from immunoSEQ multiplex PCR; TCRdb's copy has only in-frame clones and leaves some out. Among under 30,000 clones listed, approximately 70% were seen once. The material was peripheral blood mononuclear cells (PBMCs), obtained before the second cycle of nivolumab. The receptors were sampled from a human donor with classical Hodgkin lymphoma.

V and J are TRBV19 and TRBJ2-3, with 11 bases lining up with TRBD2. This CDR3 is 12 amino acids long. Per germline, CDR1 LNHDA and CDR2 SQIVND (reference sequence). V shed 6 bases, J shed 9 bases, and the junction held 2 bases outside the gene matches. CDR3 nucleotides: TGTGCCAGTAGGCGGACTAGCGGGACGCAGTATTTT. Amino acids: CASRRTSGTQYF.

The chain combines TRBV7-9 with TRBJ1-1, with D perhaps TRBD1 (6 bases). Germline-derived CDR1 and CDR2 are SEHNR and FQNEAQ (reference sequence). The length of the CDR3 is 16 residues. V lost 0 bases, J lost 4 bases, and 15 bases lay in between. The CDR3 reads CASSLAQGFWSTEAFF. In nucleotides, the CDR3 is TGTGCCAGCAGCTTAGCCCAGGGGTTTTGGTCCACTGAAGCTTTCTTT.

Only a few counts were recorded for this clone. The J gene is TRBJ2-3, the V gene TRBV10-3; D may correspond to TRBD1 or TRBD2 (5 bases each). This CDR3 spans 18 amino acids. The germline V gene encodes CDR1 ENHRY and CDR2 SYGVKD. The V gene lost 3 bases and the J gene lost 3 bases, with 22 bases spanning the gap. This CDR3 is CAISDSFVGEGGTDTQYF. CDR3 coding DNA: TGTGCCATCAGTGACTCCTTTGTGGGGGAAGGTGGGACAGATACGCAGTATTTT.

The chain couples TRBV5-6 to TRBJ2-2, with a weak D call TRBD1 (5 bases). Germline CDR1 is SGHDT and CDR2 is YYEEEE. There are 17 residues in the CDR3. V was pared by 4 bases and J by 4 bases, with 20 bases between. The CDR3 reads CASSRGGRAMTTGELFF. CDR3 nucleotides: TGTGCCAGCAGCCGAGGCGGCAGGGCAATGACCACCGGGGAGCTGTTTTTT.

The table lists this clone with a count of one. This chain's CDR3 is CASRARGATNEKLFF. In DNA, the CDR3 is TGTGCCAGCAGAGCCAGGGGGGCAACTAATGAAAAACTGTTTTTT. The V and J genes are TRBV2 and TRBJ1-4; 7 nucleotides match TRBD1. CDR3 size: 15 residues. From germline, CDR1 is SNHLY and CDR2 FYNNEI. Trimming cost V 6 bases and J 0 bases; bases outside gene matches: 4.

This clone was recorded only once. V usage is TRBV11-2 and J usage is TRBJ1-1, with D unclear. The CDR3 length is 15 residues. Germline loops: CDR1 SGHAT, CDR2 FQNNGV. The V gene lost 6 bases and the J gene lost 3 bases, with 17 bases spanning the gap. The CDR3 region is CASSFQVTPDTEAFF. CDR3 in DNA: TGTGCCAGCAGTTTCCAAGTTACCCCTGACACTGAAGCTTTCTTT.

The chain combines TRBV29-1 with TRBJ2-3; D gene uncertain. CDR3 length: 14 amino acids. Germline loops: CDR1 SQVTM, CDR2 ANQGSEA. With 7 bases removed from V and 5 bases from J, the gap between germline ends came to 19 bases. This CDR3 is CSARAAGVEDTQYF. The CDR3 DNA reads as TGCAGCGCACGGGCCGCCGGAGTTGAAGATACGCAGTATTTT.

This clone was seen only a few times. V usage is TRBV7-9 and J usage is TRBJ2-3, with 12 bases aligning to TRBD2. There are 15 residues in the CDR3. The germline V gene has CDR1 SEHNR and CDR2 FQNEAQ (reference sequence). J was trimmed by 3 bases and V by 8 bases; bases with no gene match: 6. The CDR3 DNA reads TGTGCCAGCCGCCCAACTAGCGGGAGGACAGATACGCAGTATTTT. Encoded protein: CASRPTSGRTDTQYF.

J is TRBJ1-1 and V is TRBV6-5, with a weak D call TRBD1 (5 bases). Germline V gene lookup returns CDR1 MNHEY and CDR2 SVGAGI. Trimming removed 2 bases at V and 1 base at J, with 8 bases between. CDR3 size: 14 residues. CDR3 nucleotide sequence: TGTGCCAGCAGTTACACAGGACAGAACACTGAAGCTTTCTTT. This encodes CASSYTGQNTEAFF.

The chain uses TRBV6-5 and TRBJ2-1; 7 bases map to TRBD2. Losses at the gene ends were 6 bases for V and 2 bases for J; bases not matched to a gene: 7. There are 15 residues in the CDR3. Per the germline V gene, CDR1 is MNHEY and CDR2 is SVGAGI. The CDR3: CASSGGSGAYNEQFF. DNA of the CDR3: TGTGCCAGCAGCGGAGGGAGCGGGGCCTACAATGAGCAGTTCTTC.

The chain has TRBV6-5 and TRBJ1-1; TRBD1 is a possible D gene (5 bases). V lost 6 bases, J lost 10 bases, and 24 bases lay in between. This CDR3 contains 15 residues. Germline values: CDR1 MNHEY, CDR2 SVGAGI. CDR3 in DNA: TGTGCCAGCAGAACCCTAAACCGGGACCCCCCTCGAGCTTTCTTT. Translating gives CASRTLNRDPPRAFF.

V gene TRBV20-1 combines with J gene TRBJ2-7; possible D gene TRBD2, 6 bases. CDR3 size: 11 residues. The germline V gene encodes CDR1 DFQATT and CDR2 SNEGSKA (reference sequence). CDR3 protein: CSGGLSYEQYF. CDR3 sequence (DNA): TGCAGCGGGGGACTCTCCTACGAGCAGTACTTC.

This chain links TRBV6-5 with TRBJ1-5, with 7 bases matching TRBD1. The CDR3 covers 15 residues. Germline CDR1 and CDR2: MNHEY and SVGAGI. After removal of 2 bases from V and 4 bases from J, the junction contained 5 bases not matched to a gene. CDR3: CASSYGRDRNQPQHF. CDR3 nucleotide sequence: TGTGCCAGCAGTTACGGCCGGGACAGAAATCAGCCCCAGCATTTT.

The chain combines TRBV29-1 with TRBJ1-5; D gene unclear. The germline CDR1 and CDR2 sequences are SQVTM and ANQGSEA. CDR3 length equals 11 residues. Trimming left V 6 bases short and J 9 bases short, with 12 bases between. As DNA, the CDR3 is TGCAGCGTGCGAACATCGGGGCCCCAGCATTTT. It specifies CSVRTSGPQHF.

The chain joins TRBV18 to TRBJ1-3; 8 positions match TRBD1. This CDR3 is 15 amino acids long. J was trimmed by 4 bases and V by 7 bases; bases with no gene match: 9. Germline CDR1 and CDR2: KGHSH and LQKENI. The CDR3 spells CASFLGQGQGNTIYF. The CDR3 DNA reads TGTGCCAGCTTCCTAGGACAGGGACAGGGAAACACCATATATTTT.

The chain employs TRBV9 and TRBJ1-4; 9 bases agree with TRBD1. The CDR3 runs 15 residues. Germline loops: CDR1 SGDLS, CDR2 YYNGEE. The V segment lost 0 bases and the J segment 5 bases; nucleotides outside the gene matches: 2. CDR3 nucleotides: TGTGCCAGCAGCGTAGAGGGGACAGGGAATGAAAAACTGTTTTTT. It is translated as CASSVEGTGNEKLFF.

The chain carries TRBV11-2 and TRBJ2-7, with D unresolved. The CDR3 has 16 amino acids. The germline V and J ends were trimmed by 0 bases and 0 bases, with 12 bases remaining between them. Germline V gene data show CDR1 as SGHAT and CDR2 as FQNNGV. The CDR3 coding sequence is TGTGCCAGCAGCTTAGATAGATCGGCAGGCTCCTACGAGCAGTACTTC. Translation: CASSLDRSAGSYEQYF. The full variable domain, its missing parts supplied by reference TRBV11-2 and TRBJ2-7, is EAGVAQSPRYKIIEKRQSVAFWCNPISGHATLYWYQQILGQGPKLLIQFQNNGVVDDSQLPKDRFSAERLKGVDSTLKIQPAKLEDSAVYLCASSLDRSAGSYEQYFGPGTRLTVT.

A single count supports this clone. The chain joins TRBV5-1 to TRBJ1-3; D call uncertain. There are 16 residues in the CDR3. V was clipped by 5 bases and J by 0 bases, with 15 bases between them. CDR1 and CDR2 (germline): SGHRS, YFSETQ. CDR3 coding DNA: TGCGCCAGCAGGAGTGATACAGAGAGCTCTGGAAACACCATATATTTT. This encodes CASRSDTESSGNTIYF.

Points on this clone: One end of the junction does not line up with germline, which may come from a read error. The chain combines TRBV7-2 with TRBJ1-1, with unresolved D. The CDR3 contains 13 residues. Looked up from germline, CDR1 is SGHTA and CDR2 is FQGNSA. CDR3 sequence: CASNLGYPSEAFF. DNA of the CDR3: TGTGCCAGCAACTTAGGGTACCCCTCTGAAGCTTTCTTT.

Points on this clone: At one of its ends the junction is not consistent with the germline gene, which may arise from a read error. The chain carries TRBV7-7 and TRBJ2-7; 13 bases align to TRBD2. The CDR3 loop spans 16 amino acids. Per germline, CDR1 SSHAT and CDR2 FNYEAQ (reference sequence). CDR3 DNA sequence: TGTGCTAGCAGCCAGGGACTAGCGGGGCCGTCGGGCGAGCAGTACTTC. Encoded protein: CASSQGLAGPSGEQYF.

The chain joins TRBV7-2 to TRBJ1-3; 7 nucleotides line up with TRBD1. CDR1 and CDR2 from the germline V gene are SGHTA and FQGNSA. This CDR3 has 13 residues. V lost 3 bases, J lost 4 bases, and 0 bases stayed unmatched. This chain's CDR3 is CASSLGQGNTIYF. The CDR3 DNA reads as TGTGCCAGCAGCTTGGGACAGGGAAACACCATATATTTT.

This chain uses TRBV10-3 with TRBJ2-5; D possibly corresponds to TRBD2 (6 bases). Per the germline V gene, CDR1 is ENHRY and CDR2 is SYGVKD. The CDR3 covers 16 residues. The V and J ends lost 0 bases and 1 base respectively, with 12 bases between them. The CDR3 loop is CAISESGGAIQETQYF. The CDR3 coding sequence is TGTGCCATCAGTGAGTCTGGCGGGGCCATCCAAGAGACCCAGTACTTC.

This chain links TRBV18 with TRBJ2-6; unclear D gene. The CDR3 is 15 residues long. The germline CDR1 and CDR2 sequences are KGHSH and LQKENI. V lost 1 base and J 0 bases, leaving 4 bases between the germline ends. Written as DNA, the CDR3 is TGTGCCAGCTCACCACGGTTCTCTGGGGCCAACGTCCTGACTTTC. Its protein product is CASSPRFSGANVLTF.

The chain uses TRBV6-5 and TRBJ1-2; no clear D. The CDR3 totals 13 residues. Germline loops: CDR1 MNHEY, CDR2 SVGAGI. With 2 bases removed from V and 4 bases from J, the gap between germline ends came to 8 bases. This chain's CDR3 is CASSYLDSYGYTF. CDR3 nucleotides: TGTGCCAGCAGTTACCTTGATTCCTATGGCTACACCTTC.

The chain is built from TRBV9 and TRBJ2-5, with 11 bases fitting TRBD2. V lost 4 bases, J lost 3 bases, and 8 bases stayed unmatched. This CDR3 has 16 amino acids. Germline CDR1 and CDR2: SGDLS and YYNGEE. CDR3 coding DNA: TGTGCCAGCAGCTTAGCGGGAGGGCCTTGGGAAGAGACCCAGTACTTC. It codes for CASSLAGGPWEETQYF.

The chain recombines TRBV4-2 with TRBJ1-5, with 9 bases fitting TRBD1. The CDR3 is made up of 16 amino acids. The germline gives CDR1 LGHNA, CDR2 YNFKEQ. V dropped 1 base and J dropped 3; count of bases not matched to a gene: 4. The CDR3 here is CASSQGWDRANQPQHF. The CDR3 DNA reads TGTGCCAGCAGCCAAGGATGGGACAGGGCCAATCAGCCCCAGCATTTT.

This clone has just one count. The V call is TRBV5-5, the J call TRBJ1-5; the D is unclear. V lost 1 base and J 11 bases, leaving 10 bases between the germline ends. CDR1 and CDR2 (germline): SGHKS, YYEKEE (reference sequence). The CDR3 loop spans 12 amino acids. The CDR3 nucleotides are TGTGCCAGCAGCTTGATTTTAGGAGCCCAGCATTTT. Amino acids: CASSLILGAQHF.